This T cell receptor beta chain was recovered during a study of kidney transplant recipient with SARS-CoV-2 infection. About this clonotype: This may be a read error: a much more frequent sequence differs by one nucleotide.

From the reads, TCRdb called clonotypes with MiXCR, one entry per CDR3 protein. The sample comprises under 250,000 distinct CDR3 sequences, more than 25% of which are singletons, and almost 7.5% rests with the top ten. The clonotype comes from a male patient aged 25-45 years who had COVID-19 and was a kidney transplant recipient. Some T cells may have originated in the graft donor. Sequenced material: a blood sample, taken at baseline and on day 111 from a kidney transplant recipient.

CDR3 nucleotides: TGCAACTCAGGAATTGGGAACACTGAAGCTTTCTTT. This gives the protein CNSGIGNTEAFF. V is TRBV29-1 and J is TRBJ1-1; D unresolved. The germline CDR1 and CDR2 sequences are SQVTM and ANQGSEA. The CDR3 totals 12 residues.